The 11 T cell receptor beta chains below were found in one sample sequenced in a study of blood T cells in healthy people across ages. Together with a sample-barcoded 5' primer, a J-beta primer mix was included in a second PCR lasting about 7 to 11 cycles. In TCRdb, the 5' RACE reads were re-called with MiXCR into one record per CDR3 protein. The repertoire includes around 1,600,000 distinct CDR3 sequences, 35% to 45% of them detected once, and 4% sits in the top ten. The sequenced sample consisted of blood. Receptors originate from a woman aged 18-29 years in good health.

The sample holds a few counts of this clonotype. This sequence joins TRBV27 and TRBJ1-6, with 8 positions matching TRBD1. J gave up 10 bases and V 5 bases, and 10 bases lay outside the gene matches. Germline V gene lookup returns CDR1 MNHEY and CDR2 SMNVEV (reference sequence). This CDR3 is 15 amino acids long. The CDR3 coding sequence is TGTGCCAGCAGTACCGCGACAGGGGTCCGGTCACCCCTCCACTTT. Its translation: CASSTATGVRSPLHF.

This clonotype was seen a handful of times. V gene TRBV15 combines with J gene TRBJ1-1, with D uncertain. CDR1 is LNHNV and CDR2 is YYDKDF in the germline V gene (reference sequence). With 6 bases removed from V and 1 base from J, the gap between germline ends came to 9 bases. The CDR3 has 13 residues. CDR3 residues: CATRIQTNTEAFF. DNA of the CDR3: TGTGCCACCAGGATCCAAACGAACACTGAAGCTTTCTTT. Full variable domain (missing parts from reference TRBV15 and TRBJ1-1): DAMVIQNPRYQVTQFGKPVTLSCSQTLNHNVMYWYQQKSSQAPKLLFHYYDKDFNNEADTPDNFQSRRPNTSFCFLDIRSPGLGDTAMYLCATRIQTNTEAFFGQGTRLTVV.

J is TRBJ1-1 and V is TRBV20-1; D is undetermined. The CDR3 spans 13 residues. From germline, CDR1 is DFQATT and CDR2 SNEGSKA (reference sequence). Trimming took 3 bases from V and 9 from J, leaving 17 bases between them. CDR3 amino acids: CSASLGVRSQAFF. In DNA form, the CDR3 reads TGCAGTGCTAGTCTCGGGGTTAGGTCTCAAGCTTTCTTT.

The sample holds a few counts of this clonotype. The gene calls are TRBV11-1 and TRBJ2-3; D assignment may be TRBD1 or TRBD2 (6 bases each). CDR1 SGHAT and CDR2 FQDESV come from the germline V gene (reference sequence). V shed 2 bases and J shed 2 bases, with 14 bases lying between them. The CDR3 is made up of 16 amino acids. In DNA, the CDR3 is TGTGCCAGCAGCTTACAGGGGACTGCCTTCACAGATACGCAGTATTTT. Encoded protein: CASSLQGTAFTDTQYF.

The CDR3, as DNA: TGTGCCAGCAGCCTAACGGGTCGGGATGGCTACACCTTC. Amino acid sequence: CASSLTGRDGYTF. The rearrangement joins TRBV3-1 to TRBJ1-2, with D uncertain. Looked up from germline, CDR1 is LGHDT and CDR2 is YNNKEL (reference sequence). CDR3 length: 13 amino acids. Deletions cut 4 bases from V and 6 bases from J, with 12 bases between.

The J gene is TRBJ1-2, the V gene TRBV6-1; 7 nucleotides match TRBD1. Germline loops: CDR1 MNHNS, CDR2 SASEGT. CDR3 size: 13 residues. The chain's CDR3 is CAAGGGSLYGYTF. The CDR3 bases are TGTGCAGCGGGAGGGGGCTCACTCTATGGCTACACCTTC.

The chain uses TRBV7-2 and TRBJ2-5, with TRBD1 matching 9 bases. From germline, CDR1 is SGHTA and CDR2 FQGNSA. Germline trimming cut 1 base from V and 1 base from J; bases unmatched to any gene: 1. The CDR3 runs to 15 residues. Written as DNA, the CDR3 is TGTGCCAGCAGCTTAGACAGGGGGCCCCAAGAGACCCAGTACTTC. It translates to CASSLDRGPQETQYF.

This chain uses TRBV3-1 with TRBJ1-6; tentatively, D is TRBD1 (5 bases). V was shortened by 2 bases and J by 5 bases, with 7 bases between the two germline ends. The length of the CDR3 is 14 residues. In germline, CDR1 is LGHDT, CDR2 YNNKEL (reference sequence). CDR3 loop: CASSQPGNNSPLHF. CDR3 in DNA: TGTGCCAGCAGCCAACCAGGGAATAATTCACCCCTCCACTTT.

Of note for this clonotype: An end of the junction differs from the germline gene, which may be a read error. The chain joins TRBV20-1 to TRBJ2-1; a weak D match, TRBD2 (5 bases). Germline CDR1 is DFQATT and CDR2 is SNEGSKA (reference sequence). CDR3 length: 14 amino acids. In DNA, the CDR3 is TGCAGTACTAGAGATCCCCTCTACTACAATGAGCAGTTCTTC. Amino acids: CSTRDPLYYNEQFF.

This chain connects TRBV11-2 to TRBJ2-7; a possible D gene is TRBD1 (6 bases). V shed 5 bases and J shed 3 bases, with 14 bases lying between them. Germline V gives CDR1 SGHAT, CDR2 FQNNGV. The CDR3 covers 14 residues. The CDR3 here is CASSATTGNYEQYF. The CDR3 DNA is TGTGCCAGCAGCGCAACCACAGGGAACTACGAGCAGTACTTC.

The chain joins TRBV5-1 to TRBJ2-5, with TRBD2 identical over 8 bases. The germline CDR1 and CDR2 sequences are SGHRS and YFSETQ. The CDR3 totals 15 residues. The junction had 7 bases not matched to a gene; V was cut back by 3 bases and J by 3 bases. The CDR3 region is CASSSGGDGEETQYF. CDR3 sequence (DNA): TGCGCCAGCAGCTCCGGGGGGGATGGTGAAGAGACCCAGTACTTC.